This TCR beta chain stems from a study of T cell changes during pregnancy in multiple sclerosis. The CDR3 totals 14 residues. The V gene end was trimmed by 2 bases and the J gene end by 7 bases; junction bases not matched to a gene: 4. Germline V gives CDR1 SNHLY, CDR2 FYNNEI. Sequencing was performed with immunoSEQ multiplex PCR; in TCRdb, only in-frame clones are kept and a portion is missing. Here the sample spans roughly 40,000 clones, under 95% being singletons. The receptor was isolated from a female donor with multiple sclerosis, enrolled in a pregnancy study. This sequence joins TRBV2 and TRBJ1-1; 10 positions match TRBD1. Source: CD8+ T cells from peripheral blood mononuclear cells, taken in the first trimester of pregnancy. CDR3: CASSETGTGDEAFF. CDR3 sequence (DNA): TGTGCCAGCAGTGAAACCGGGACAGGGGATGAAGCTTTCTTT.